The entry below gives a single T cell receptor (beta chain) sequence along with its context. TCRdb passed the PCR reads through MiXCR, listing each CDR3 protein once. The sample has 84,000 or so distinct CDR3 sequences; 45% to 55% are singletons. V shed 6 bases and J shed 8 bases, with 20 bases lying between them. CDR3 length: 15 amino acids. This entry is derived from a study of CDR3 diversity in severe acne. The sequence was collected from a male donor in good health, serving as a control. Material: blood. The V call is TRBV12-3 or TRBV12-4, the J call TRBJ2-4; possibly TRBD1 for D (6 bases). The DNA of the CDR3 is TGTGCCAGCAGCCTAGACAGGCCCCGGATACACATTCAGTACTTC. This codes for CASSLDRPRIHIQYF.